These 28 T cell receptor beta chains originate from one sample sequenced in a study of blood T cells in healthy people across ages. The use of a sample-barcoded 5' primer and a J-beta primer mix characterized a second PCR of about 7 to 12 cycles. TCRdb called the 5' RACE reads again in MiXCR, with one record for every CDR3 protein. The sample lists roughly 1.5 million distinct CDR3 sequences, approximately 43% seen once, with around 4% in the top ten. The sequenced sample was blood. Source of these receptors: a woman between 18 and 29 years old in good health.

In its sample, this clonotype was seen a few times. The chain is built from TRBV5-1 and TRBJ2-5, with 10 bases lining up with TRBD1. Unmatched junction bases numbered 5, after V lost 0 bases and J lost 6 bases. From germline, CDR1 is SGHRS and CDR2 YFSETQ. The CDR3 extends over 15 amino acids. The CDR3 spells CASSLVGQGDKTQYF. The CDR3 DNA follows: TGCGCCAGCAGCTTGGTCGGACAGGGGGATAAGACCCAGTACTTC.

This clonotype turned up a few times. The chain carries TRBV20-1 and TRBJ2-1; a possible D gene is TRBD2 (5 bases). V lost 2 bases to trimming and J lost 1 base, with 15 bases between them. The CDR3 length is 16 residues. The germline V gene encodes CDR1 DFQATT and CDR2 SNEGSKA (reference sequence). The CDR3 region has the DNA TGCAGTGCTAGATTGCTTGCGGCGGGTTCCTACAATGAGCAGTTCTTC. This encodes CSARLLAAGSYNEQFF.

This clonotype showed up just a few times. V and J are TRBV29-1 and TRBJ2-1; the D gene could be TRBD1 or TRBD2 (6 bases each). Germline CDR1 is SQVTM and CDR2 is ANQGSEA. With 6 bases removed from V and 5 bases from J, the gap between germline ends came to 17 bases. The CDR3 totals 14 residues. The DNA for the CDR3 is TGCAGCGTCGCTTATGGGGGGCAGGACAATGAGCAGTTCTTC. Residues: CSVAYGGQDNEQFF.

This clonotype was recorded many times. The gene calls are TRBV4-2 and TRBJ2-3; D not resolved. Germline CDR1 and CDR2: LGHNA and YNFKEQ. This CDR3 region has 13 residues. The V end lost 0 bases, the J end lost 2 bases, and 3 bases lay between the germline ends. The CDR3 DNA reads as TGTGCCAGCAGCCAAGACAACACAGATACGCAGTATTTT. It yields the protein CASSQDNTDTQYF.

This sequence joins TRBV10-3 and TRBJ1-1, with D uncertain. CDR1 is ENHRY and CDR2 is SYGVKD in the germline V gene. Trimming cost V 6 bases and J 1 base, with 9 bases left between them. CDR3 size: 13 residues. CDR3 sequence reads: CAIRTEWNTEAFF. CDR3 coding DNA: TGTGCCATCAGAACAGAATGGAACACTGAAGCTTTCTTT.

The rearrangement uses TRBV2 and TRBJ2-5, with 12 bases identical to TRBD1. The J call may be faulty, since TRBJ2-7 better matches the DNA end. Per the germline V gene, CDR1 is SNHLY and CDR2 is FYNNEI. The CDR3 has 15 amino acids. The CDR3 loop reads CASSEVGTGGHEQYF. The CDR3 nucleotides read TGTGCCAGCAGTGAAGTCGGGACAGGGGGCCACGAGCAGTACTTC.

This clonotype was recorded a few times. The rearrangement uses TRBV4-2 and TRBJ2-7; no clear D. The CDR3 sequence is 15 residues long. Trimming shortened V by 0 bases and J by 2 bases, and 11 bases separated the two germline ends. Germline CDR1 and CDR2: LGHNA and YNFKEQ. The CDR3 DNA reads as TGTGCCAGCAGCCAAGACCGCCAACTTACCTACGAGCAGTACTTC. It specifies CASSQDRQLTYEQYF.

This clonotype was seen at least ten times. The chain carries TRBV6-5 and TRBJ2-3; no definite D call. V lost 0 bases and J 0 bases, leaving 7 bases between the germline ends. CDR1 is MNHEY and CDR2 is SVGAGI in the germline V gene. The length of the CDR3 is 15 residues. CDR3 loop: CASSYSKASTDTQYF. CDR3 coding DNA: TGTGCCAGCAGTTACTCGAAGGCTAGCACAGATACGCAGTATTTT.

A few counts support this clonotype. The V call is TRBV20-1, the J call TRBJ2-3, with D uncertain. The CDR3 consists of 14 residues. V was pared by 4 bases and J by 6 bases, with 17 bases between. CDR1 and CDR2 from the germline V gene are DFQATT and SNEGSKA (reference sequence). In DNA form, the CDR3 reads TGCAGTGCTAACCCTCCCCCTACCGCGGATACGCAGTATTTT. This gives the protein CSANPPPTADTQYF.

This chain connects TRBV4-2 to TRBJ1-5, with a tentative D call TRBD1 (5 bases). CDR3 length: 17 amino acids. Looked up from germline, CDR1 is LGHNA and CDR2 is YNFKEQ. Trimming stripped 3 bases from V and 8 bases from J, with 23 bases between. The CDR3 spells CASSQIGMGTGSKPQHF. The CDR3 region has the DNA TGTGCCAGCAGCCAGATTGGTATGGGAACAGGCAGTAAGCCCCAGCATTTT.

CDR3 sequence: CAISENYGQGFKQYF. In DNA, the CDR3 is TGTGCCATCAGTGAGAATTACGGCCAGGGATTCAAGCAGTACTTC. The genes are TRBV10-3 and TRBJ2-4, with D possibly being TRBD1 (5 bases). The V and J ends lost 2 bases and 13 bases respectively, with 21 bases between them. The CDR3 length is 15 residues. The germline gives CDR1 ENHRY, CDR2 SYGVKD.

The sample holds a few counts of this clonotype. This chain uses TRBV6-1 with TRBJ2-7; 7 nucleotides agree with TRBD2. V was clipped by 3 bases and J by 12 bases; unmatched bases: 8. Germline-derived CDR1 and CDR2 are MNHNS and SASEGT. This CDR3 is built from 12 residues. The CDR3 nucleotides read TGTGCCAGCAGTGAGAACCGCGGGAGCACGTACTTC. This sequence encodes CASSENRGSTYF.

This rearrangement joins TRBV30 to TRBJ2-3, with unresolved D. Trimming took off 1 base at V and 6 bases at J, with 11 bases between the two ends. This CDR3 has 13 residues. CDR1 is GTSNPN and CDR2 is SVGIG in the germline V gene (reference sequence). The CDR3 spells CAWSGLVTDTQYF. The CDR3 DNA reads TGTGCCTGGAGTGGGCTAGTCACCGATACGCAGTATTTT.

This chain uses TRBV6-2 or TRBV6-3 with TRBJ1-5; D possibly corresponds to TRBD1 (5 bases). The V end lost 6 bases, the J end lost 14 bases, and 17 bases lay between the germline ends. Germline CDR1 MNHEY, CDR2 SVGEGT. The CDR3 loop spans 12 amino acids. CDR3 nucleotides: TGTGCCAGCAGCTATTCCGTGGGGCCTAAGCATTTT. As protein: CASSYSVGPKHF.

The rearrangement links TRBV6-5 to TRBJ1-1, with a tentative D call TRBD1 (5 bases). The CDR3 runs to 16 residues. The V and J ends lost 2 bases and 2 bases respectively, with 15 bases between them. Germline V gene data show CDR1 as MNHEY and CDR2 as SVGAGI. The CDR3 loop reads CASSYGRGHFNTEAFF. CDR3 nucleotide sequence: TGTGCCAGCAGTTACGGCCGGGGCCATTTCAACACTGAAGCTTTCTTT.

The CDR3 DNA sequence: TGTGCCAGCCGTGTAACAGGGGGAGTTACCAAAAACATTCAGTACTTC. This codes for CASRVTGGVTKNIQYF. The V call is TRBV27, the J call TRBJ2-4; 8 bases map to TRBD1. Per germline, CDR1 MNHEY and CDR2 SMNVEV (reference sequence). The CDR3 is 16 residues long. Trimming at V came to 8 bases and at J to 2 bases, leaving 11 bases not matched to a gene.

J is TRBJ1-1 and V is TRBV7-2; D is perhaps TRBD1 (5 bases). V was pared by 10 bases and J by 2 bases, with 11 bases between. CDR1 is SGHTA, CDR2 FQGNSA, per germline. The CDR3 contains 12 residues. The CDR3, as DNA: TGTGCCATAGGACACCTAAACACTGAAGCTTTCTTT. Its protein is CAIGHLNTEAFF.

J is TRBJ2-1 and V is TRBV21-1; the tabulated D call, TRBD1, remains unverified against the DNA. TRBV21-1 is termed a pseudogene. The CDR3 covers 15 residues. This chain's CDR3 is CASSKANRRTETQFF. In nucleotides, the CDR3 is TGTGCCAGCAGCAAAGCGAACAGGAGAACGGAGACCCAGTTCTTC.

The table lists this clonotype with a few counts. This chain links TRBV20-1 with TRBJ2-1, with TRBD1 identical over 7 bases. This CDR3 is 16 amino acids long. In germline, CDR1 is DFQATT, CDR2 SNEGSKA (reference sequence). V shed 4 bases, J shed 1 base, and the junction held 10 bases outside the gene matches. In DNA, the CDR3 is TGCAGTGCTAAAGACAGGGTCTTCGGGTCCTACAATGAGCAGTTCTTC. Residues: CSAKDRVFGSYNEQFF.

This clonotype was observed many times. The rearrangement uses TRBV9 and TRBJ2-3; D not resolved. From germline, CDR1 is SGDLS and CDR2 YYNGEE. This CDR3 region has 14 residues. Deletions cut 2 bases from V and 2 bases from J, with 9 bases between. Written as DNA, the CDR3 is TGTGCCAGCAGCGTCGACCCTGCCACAGATACGCAGTATTTT. Its protein product is CASSVDPATDTQYF.

The J gene is TRBJ2-5, the V gene TRBV6-5, with a weak D call TRBD1 (6 bases). This CDR3 has 18 amino acids. Trimming left V 0 bases short and J 11 bases short, with 28 bases between. CDR1 and CDR2 from the germline V gene are MNHEY and SVGAGI. The CDR3 loop reads CASSYSRPKLDRLREQYF. CDR3 DNA sequence: TGTGCCAGCAGTTACTCGCGACCCAAATTGGACAGACTCCGAGAGCAGTACTTC.

In its sample, this clonotype was seen a few times. CDR3 sequence: CASSIVQGRDLYGYTF. Here the CDR3 DNA reads TGTGCCAGCAGCATAGTACAGGGAAGGGATCTGTATGGCTACACCTTC. The chain employs TRBV7-2 and TRBJ1-2; the D gene is possibly TRBD1 (6 bases). V was trimmed by 5 bases and J by 5 bases, leaving 21 bases between them. This CDR3 is 16 amino acids long. Germline V gene sequence: CDR1 SGHTA, CDR2 FQGNSA.

This clonotype was counted once. One end of the junction does not line up with germline, which may come from a read error. V and J are TRBV28 and TRBJ1-5; D remains ambiguous. CDR3 length: 13 residues. Germline CDR1 reads MDHEN; CDR2 reads SYDVKM. Here the CDR3 reads CAGSFSGDQPQHF. Here the CDR3 DNA reads TGTGCCGGCAGTTTCTCGGGTGATCAGCCCCAGCATTTT.

This clonotype was observed a handful of times. The chain joins TRBV27 to TRBJ2-7; 7 nucleotides agree with TRBD2. The closer fit of TRBJ2-5 to the DNA end suggests the J call may be wrong. This CDR3 is 13 amino acids long. CDR1 and CDR2 from the germline V gene are MNHEY and SMNVEV (reference sequence). The CDR3 is CASSPGRLETQYF. The DNA for the CDR3 is TGTGCCAGCAGCCCCGGGAGGCTTGAGACCCAGTACTTC.

This rearrangement joins TRBV6-8 to TRBJ2-3, with TRBD2 identical over 7 bases. The CDR3 extends over 14 amino acids. CDR1 MNHGY and CDR2 SAAAGT come from the germline V gene. J was trimmed by 3 bases and V by 7 bases; bases with no gene match: 7. This CDR3 is CASISGRGTDTQYF. DNA for the CDR3: TGTGCCAGCATTTCAGGGAGGGGAACAGATACGCAGTATTTT.

The CDR3 is CASSRGLQGLGNEQFF. In DNA form, the CDR3 reads TGCGCCAGCAGCCGAGGCCTCCAGGGGCTTGGCAATGAGCAGTTCTTC. This sequence joins TRBV4-3 and TRBJ2-1; D is perhaps TRBD1 (6 bases). The germline V gene has CDR1 LGHNA and CDR2 YSLEER. The V end lost 4 bases, the J end lost 6 bases, and 19 bases lay between the germline ends. The CDR3 has 16 residues.

This clonotype occurred a few times. This rearrangement joins TRBV7-2 to TRBJ1-1, with 8 bases fitting TRBD1. Germline V CDR1 and CDR2: SGHTA, FQGNSA. CDR3 length: 13 residues. With V trimmed by 8 bases and J by 5 bases, 7 bases remained unmatched. In DNA, the CDR3 is TGTGCCAGCGCGACAGGGGTAGGAACTGAAGCTTTCTTT. Translated, it gives CASATGVGTEAFF. The whole variable domain, remainder taken from reference TRBV7-2 and TRBJ1-1, is GAGVSQSPSNKVTEKGKDVELRCDPISGHTALYWYRQSLGQGLEFLIYFQGNSAPDKSGLPSDRFSAERTGGSVSTLTIQRTQQEDSAVYLCASATGVGTEAFFGQGTRLTVV.

This clonotype was recorded a few times. The V call is TRBV20-1, the J call TRBJ2-3; D is unclear. The CDR3 extends over 15 amino acids. Trimming shortened V by 5 bases and J by 1 base, and 16 bases separated the two germline ends. Germline lookup yields CDR1 DFQATT and CDR2 SNEGSKA (reference sequence). In DNA form, the CDR3 reads TGCAGTGCTCCCTTCCCACCCGGTGGCACAGATACGCAGTATTTT. Translating it yields CSAPFPPGGTDTQYF.